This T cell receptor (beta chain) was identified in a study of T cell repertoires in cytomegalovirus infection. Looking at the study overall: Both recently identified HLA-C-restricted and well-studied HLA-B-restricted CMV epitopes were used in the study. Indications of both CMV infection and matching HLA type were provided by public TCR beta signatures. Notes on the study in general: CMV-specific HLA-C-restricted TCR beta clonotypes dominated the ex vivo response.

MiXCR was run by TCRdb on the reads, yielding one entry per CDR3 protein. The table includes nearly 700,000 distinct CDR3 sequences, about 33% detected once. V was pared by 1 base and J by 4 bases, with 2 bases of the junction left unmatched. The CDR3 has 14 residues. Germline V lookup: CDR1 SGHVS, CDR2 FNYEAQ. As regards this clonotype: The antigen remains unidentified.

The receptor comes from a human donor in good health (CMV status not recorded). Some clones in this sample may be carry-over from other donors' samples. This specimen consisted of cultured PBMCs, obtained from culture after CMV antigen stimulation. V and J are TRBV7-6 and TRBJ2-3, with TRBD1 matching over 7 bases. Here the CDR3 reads CASSLGRGSDTQYF. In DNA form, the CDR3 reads TGTGCCAGCAGCTTAGGCAGGGGGTCAGATACGCAGTATTTT.